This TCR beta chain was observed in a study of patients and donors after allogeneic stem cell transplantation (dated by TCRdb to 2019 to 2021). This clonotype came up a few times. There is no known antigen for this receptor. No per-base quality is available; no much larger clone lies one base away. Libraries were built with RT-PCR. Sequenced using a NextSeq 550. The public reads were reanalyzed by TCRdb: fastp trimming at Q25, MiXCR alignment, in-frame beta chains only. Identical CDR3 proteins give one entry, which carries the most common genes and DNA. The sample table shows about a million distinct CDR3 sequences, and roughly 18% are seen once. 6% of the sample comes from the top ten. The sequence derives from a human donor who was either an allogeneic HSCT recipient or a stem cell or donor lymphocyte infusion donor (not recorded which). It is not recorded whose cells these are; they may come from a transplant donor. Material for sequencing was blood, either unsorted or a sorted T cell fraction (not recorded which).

The nucleotide sequence is TGCAGCGTTGAAGTAGGGGGGGGTTTGGAAAAACTGTTTTTT. This encodes CSVEVGGGLEKLFF. The V and J genes are TRBV29-1 and TRBJ1-4; matching of 6 bases hints at TRBD1 as the D gene. CDR1 and CDR2 (SQVTM, ANQGSEA) derive from the germline V gene. Between the V and J ends, shortened by 1 base and 8 bases respectively, the junction contains 14 bases. Reading from cysteine to phenylalanine, the CDR3 counts 14 amino acids. Just CDR3 DNA is preserved here, 42 bases in frame from base 1.